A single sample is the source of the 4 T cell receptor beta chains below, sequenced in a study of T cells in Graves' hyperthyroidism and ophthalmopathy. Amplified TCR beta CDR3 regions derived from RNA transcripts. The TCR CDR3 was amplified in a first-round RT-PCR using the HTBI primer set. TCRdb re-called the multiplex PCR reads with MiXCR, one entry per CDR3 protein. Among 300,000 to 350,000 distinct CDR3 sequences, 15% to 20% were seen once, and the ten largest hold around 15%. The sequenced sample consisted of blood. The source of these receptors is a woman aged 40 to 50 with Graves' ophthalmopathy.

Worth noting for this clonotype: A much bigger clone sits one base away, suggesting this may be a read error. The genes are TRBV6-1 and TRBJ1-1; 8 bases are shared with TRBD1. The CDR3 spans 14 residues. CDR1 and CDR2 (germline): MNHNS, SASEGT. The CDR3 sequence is CASSHRDRNTEASF. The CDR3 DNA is TGTGCCAGCAGCCATAGGGACAGGAATACTGAAGCTTCCTTT.

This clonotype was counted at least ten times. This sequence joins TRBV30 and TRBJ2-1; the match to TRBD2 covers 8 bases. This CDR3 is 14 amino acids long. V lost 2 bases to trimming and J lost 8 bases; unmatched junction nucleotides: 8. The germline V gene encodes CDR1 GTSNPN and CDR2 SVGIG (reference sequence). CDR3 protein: CAWSWGSGNYEQFF. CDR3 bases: TGTGCCTGGAGTTGGGGTAGCGGGAACTATGAGCAGTTCTTC.

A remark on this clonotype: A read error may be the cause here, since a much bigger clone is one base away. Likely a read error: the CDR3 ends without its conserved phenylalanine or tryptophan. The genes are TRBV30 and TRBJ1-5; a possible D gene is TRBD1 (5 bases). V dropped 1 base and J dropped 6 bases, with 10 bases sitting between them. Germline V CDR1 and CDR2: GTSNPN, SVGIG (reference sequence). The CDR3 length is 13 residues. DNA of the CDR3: TGTGCCTGGAGTGGGGGCTTCGGTCAGCCCCAGCATTCT. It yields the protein CAWSGGFGQPQHS.

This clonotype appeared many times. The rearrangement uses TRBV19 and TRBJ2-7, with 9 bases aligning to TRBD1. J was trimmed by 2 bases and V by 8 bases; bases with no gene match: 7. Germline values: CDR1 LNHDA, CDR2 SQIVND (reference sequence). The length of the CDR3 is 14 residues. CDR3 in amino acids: CASRGTGLPYEQYF. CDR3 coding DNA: TGTGCCAGTCGGGGGACAGGGTTACCCTACGAGCAGTACTTC. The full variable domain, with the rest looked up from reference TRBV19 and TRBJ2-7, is DGGITQSPKYLFRKEGQNVTLSCEQNLNHDAMYWYRQDPGQGLRLIYYSQIVNDFQKGDIAEGYSVSREKKESFPLTVTSAQKNPTAFYLCASRGTGLPYEQYFGPGTRLTVT.